These T cell receptor beta chains were read from a single sample in a study of human T cells and chemical hapten exposure. TCRdb redid the calling of the RACE reads with MiXCR, one entry per CDR3 protein. The sample shows under 400,000 distinct CDR3 sequences, 5% to 6.5% of them seen only once. Sequencing was performed on whole blood, taken in connection with sensitization to the hapten diphenylcyclopropenone (DPC). The receptors shown here come from a woman in her forties or fifties with alopecia areata. Some clones in this sample may be carry-over from other donors' samples. CDR3s include the opening cysteine and the closing phenylalanine or tryptophan. D genes are given only for firm matches. Expanded clones are given a class, and other clones once, few, many or no size at all.

j_call d_call clone_size v_call cdr3_nt cdr3_aa
TRBJ2-5 TRBD2 few TRBV18 TGTGCCAGCTCTCTCGGGACTAGTGGGGAGACCCAGTACTTC CASSLGTSGETQYF
TRBJ2-3 NA many TRBV7-9 TGTGCCAGCAGCTTAGTCATTGGGACAGATACGCAGTATTTT CASSLVIGTDTQYF
TRBJ1-2 NA NA TRBV5-1 TGCGCCAGCAGGATGCCCGGGGTACTCTATGGCTACACCTTC CASRMPGVLYGYTF
TRBJ1-1 NA NA TRBV12-3/TRBV12-4 TGTGCCAGCAGTGAGGCCCCTCGGGACACTGAAGCTTTCTTT CASSEAPRDTEAFF
TRBJ2-7 TRBD2 many TRBV29-1 TGCAGCGTTGAGCTGGGGACTAGCGAAACCTACGAGCAGTACTTC CSVELGTSETYEQYF
TRBJ1-1 TRBD1 NA TRBV7-2 TGTGCCAGCAGCCCCAACAGGGGAGGGGCTGAAGCTTTCTTT CASSPNRGGAEAFF
TRBJ2-7 TRBD1 many TRBV20-1 TGCAGTGCTAGAGATATCAACAGGGGGAGCGGGGAGCAGTACTTC CSARDINRGSGEQYF
TRBJ2-2 NA few TRBV20-1 TGCAGTGCAAAGGGACTTCTGCCAAACACCGGGGAGCTGTTTTTT CSAKGLLPNTGELFF
TRBJ2-2 TRBD1 many TRBV5-1 TGCGCCAGCAGCTCCCTACAGGGGGCCTCCGGGGAGCTGTTTTTT CASSSLQGASGELFF
TRBJ1-5 TRBD1 many TRBV27 TGTGCCAGCAGTTCTACGGACAGGGTCCAACATTTT CASSSTDRVQHF
TRBJ2-2 NA many TRBV29-1 TGCAGCGTTGATGTTAACACCGGGGAGCTGTTTTTT CSVDVNTGELFF
TRBJ2-5 TRBD1 many TRBV28 TGTGCCAGCAGTTCGGGACAGGTCCAAGAGACCCAGTACTTC CASSSGQVQETQYF
TRBJ2-3 NA many TRBV6-5 TGTGCCAGCAAAAGGGACGGGACAGATACGCAGTATTTT CASKRDGTDTQYF
TRBJ1-3 NA few TRBV7-2 TGTGCCAGCAGCTTGGAGCCGGGCGCTGGAAACACCATATATTTT CASSLEPGAGNTIYF
TRBJ2-1 TRBD1 few TRBV3-1 TGTGCCAGCAGCCAATTGACAGGGGAAAGTGAGCAGTTCTTC CASSQLTGESEQFF
TRBJ1-1 NA many TRBV7-8 TGTGCCAGCAGCTTAGAACGTTCGAGGACTGAAGCTTTCTTT CASSLERSRTEAFF
TRBJ2-3 NA few TRBV29-1 TGCAGCGTTGATTGGAGATTAGATACGCAGTATTTT CSVDWRLDTQYF
TRBJ2-7 NA many TRBV2 TGTGCCAGTGGGGAGCAGTACTTC CASGEQYF
TRBJ2-1 TRBD2 many TRBV7-2 TGTGCCAGCAGCTTTACTAGCGGGAGAGGAAATGAGCAGTTCTTC CASSFTSGRGNEQFF
TRBJ2-2 NA many TRBV29-1 TGCAGCGTTGGAAGGCGGCGGAACACCGGGGAGCTGTTTTTT CSVGRRRNTGELFF
TRBJ1-5 NA few TRBV6-2/TRBV6-3 TGTGCCAGCAGACCGGACGTAGGAGGCAATCAGCCCCAGCATTTT CASRPDVGGNQPQHF
TRBJ2-3 TRBD2 many TRBV10-3 TGTGCCTCCCGCGGGGCTAGCGGGTATACGCAGTATTTT CASRGASGYTQYF
TRBJ1-1 NA NA TRBV12-3/TRBV12-4 TGTGCCAGCATGCGGACTTGGGGGACTGAAGCTTTCTTT CASMRTWGTEAFF
TRBJ1-3 TRBD1 few TRBV6-6 TGTGCCAGCAGTTATGGGACAGGGGCGGCTGGAAACACCATATATTTT CASSYGTGAAGNTIYF
TRBJ2-7 NA many TRBV7-2 TGTGCCAGCAGCTTAGCGTTAGACGGAGCCTACGAGCAGTACTTC CASSLALDGAYEQYF
TRBJ1-4 NA NA TRBV9 TGTGCCAGCAGCGGAAGCACCCGCCGTGGGGAAAAACTGTTTTTT CASSGSTRRGEKLFF
TRBJ2-2 NA few TRBV13 TGTGCCAGCAGCGTAGGGGAGAACACCGGGGAGCTGTTTTTT CASSVGENTGELFF
TRBJ1-1 TRBD1 many TRBV29-1 TGCAGCGTTGGATGGGACAGGGTTGACACTGAAGCTTTCTTT CSVGWDRVDTEAFF
TRBJ2-7 NA few TRBV12-3/TRBV12-4 TGTGCCAGCAGTTTGCACGTTTCTACCTACGAGCAGTACTTC CASSLHVSTYEQYF
TRBJ2-1 NA few TRBV20-1 TGCAGTGCTGGGGGAGTGCGAGAGCAGTTCTTC CSAGGVREQFF
TRBJ2-3 NA many TRBV29-1 TGCAGCGTGAGGGGCAGGATCACAGATACGCAGTATTTT CSVRGRITDTQYF
TRBJ1-5 TRBD1 few TRBV6-6 TGTGCCAGCACCTGGGACAGCTCTTATAGCAATCAGCCCCAGCATTTT CASTWDSSYSNQPQHF
TRBJ1-2 NA NA TRBV6-1 TGTGCCAGCAGCCTAAGGGGGACATCTCTACCCAGCTATGGCTACACCTTC CASSLRGTSLPSYGYTF
TRBJ1-1 NA many TRBV27 TGTGCCAGAACGGGGTCGGGGACTGAAGCTTTCTTT CARTGSGTEAFF
TRBJ1-1 NA few TRBV29-1 TGCAGCGCGGCCCTCGGCCCTGAAGCTTTCTTT CSAALGPEAFF
TRBJ2-6 NA NA TRBV7-6 TGTGCCAGCAGCTTAGTGAGAGGGTCTGGGGCCAACGTCCTGACTTTC CASSLVRGSGANVLTF